The entry that follows covers one T cell receptor beta chain sequence. This clonotype was recorded a few times. There is no known antigen for this receptor. Per-base quality was not reported, and no clone a single base away is much larger than it. This specimen belongs to a study of CD8 T cells in ankylosing spondylitis (dated by TCRdb to about 2017). Describing the broader study: To find TCR variants linked to disease, the study profiled T cell receptor beta repertoires in ankylosing spondylitis patients and healthy donors. The whole study cohort included about a hundred healthy donors and 25 ankylosing spondylitis patients. Samples of peripheral blood were taken, and for ankylosing spondylitis patients, synovial fluid was collected as well.

Sequencing was performed on an Illumina HiSeq 2500. Quantitative 5'-RACE with molecular barcodes was the method used to prepare the TCR beta libraries. As for the original processing: Disease-linked TCR variants were identified with a new computational method built on a probabilistic model of VDJ rearrangement. The public reads were reprocessed in TCRdb via fastp at Q25 and MiXCR, keeping in-frame beta chains. Duplicate CDR3 protein sequences are folded into a single record with the most common DNA and genes. In this record, the V and J calls reflect TCRdb's handling and not the investigators' own analysis. The sample table records a few hundred thousand distinct CDR3 sequences; under 30% of these occur just once. Clones ranked in the top ten supply roughly 0.67% of the sample. The CDR3 has 15 amino acids, counting the end cysteine and phenylalanine. This entry keeps only the CDR3 DNA: 45 bases, framed from base 1. As encoded in the germline V gene, CDR1 is SGHRS while CDR2 is YFSETQ. Cut back by 1 base and 4 bases, the V and J ends lie 13 bases apart.

Results the study describes overall, beyond this receptor: The disease-linked clones showed a CD8+ phenotype and occurred at relatively low frequencies in peripheral blood. Blood from ankylosing spondylitis patients appeared to be characterized by a TCR beta motif composed of about eight highly homologous amino acid variants. According to the report, matched synovial fluid samples from ankylosing spondylitis patients were significantly enriched for the disease-linked clones. Some of the motif variants had been reported before in the synovial fluid and blood of reactive arthritis patients, a finding that suggests common disease-initiation mechanisms.

Source material: blood, either unsorted or a sorted T cell fraction (not recorded which). The rearrangement joined TRBV5-1 to TRBJ2-3; the D call is tentative, TRBD1 or TRBD2, as each matches 5 bases. This TCR came from a male donor with ankylosing spondylitis or in good health (not recorded which). The DNA sequence is as follows: TGCGCCAGCAGCTTGACTGGGGGTCCGGCAGATACGCAGTATTTT. Its protein product is CASSLTGGPADTQYF.